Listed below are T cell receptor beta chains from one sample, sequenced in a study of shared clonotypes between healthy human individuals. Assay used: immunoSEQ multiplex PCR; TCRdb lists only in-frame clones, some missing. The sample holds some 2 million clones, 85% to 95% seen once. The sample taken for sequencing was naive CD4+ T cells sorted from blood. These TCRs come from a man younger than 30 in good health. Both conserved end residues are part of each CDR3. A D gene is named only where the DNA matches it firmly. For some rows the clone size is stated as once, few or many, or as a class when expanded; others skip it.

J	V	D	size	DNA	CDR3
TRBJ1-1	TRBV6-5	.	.	TGTGCCAGCAGTTACTCGAAGTCAGGGCTCACTGAAGCTTTCTTT	CASSYSKSGLTEAFF
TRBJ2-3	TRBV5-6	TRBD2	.	TGTGCCAGCAGCTTCCTGACTAGCGGGGGCCTGACGGATACGCAGTATTTT	CASSFLTSGGLTDTQYF
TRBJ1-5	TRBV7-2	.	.	TGTGCCAGCAGCTCGGAGGGGACTTTGAGCAATCAGCCCCAGCATTTT	CASSSEGTLSNQPQHF
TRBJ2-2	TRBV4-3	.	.	TGCGCCAGCAGCCAACAGTGGGGGTCTTATGGGACCGGGGAGCTGTTTTTT	CASSQQWGSYGTGELFF
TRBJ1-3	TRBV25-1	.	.	TGTGCCAGCAGTGAATGGGGGTCGAGCTCTGGAAACACCATATATTTT	CASSEWGSSSGNTIYF
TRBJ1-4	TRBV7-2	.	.	TGTGCCAGCAGCTTAGAGGCAGGGACAGAAAAACTGTTTTTT	CASSLEAGTEKLFF
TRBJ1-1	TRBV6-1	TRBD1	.	TGTGCCAGCAGGGACAGGGGGCTGGGGAACACTGAAGCTTTCTTT	CASRDRGLGNTEAFF
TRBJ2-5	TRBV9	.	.	TGTGCCAGCAGTTCTGGACTGCTTCTAGCTGCCCAGTACTTC	CASSSGLLLAAQYF
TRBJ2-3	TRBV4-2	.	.	TGTGCCAGCAGCCCCTATCAGGGCGGGACAATCACAGATACGCAGTATTTT	CASSPYQGGTITDTQYF
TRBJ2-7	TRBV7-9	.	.	TGTGCCAGCAGCTTAATGGCAGACGTCTCCTACGAGCAGTACTTC	CASSLMADVSYEQYF
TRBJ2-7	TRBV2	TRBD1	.	TGTGCCAGCAGTGGGCGACGGGGACAGGGGAAGAGCGAGCAGTACTTC	CASSGRRGQGKSEQYF
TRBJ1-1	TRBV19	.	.	TGTGCCAGTAGTCCCGGACAGCCGAACACTGAAGCTTTCTTT	CASSPGQPNTEAFF
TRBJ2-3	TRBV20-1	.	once	TGCAGTGCGGAAAGGGGAGATACGCAGTATTTT	CSAERGDTQYF
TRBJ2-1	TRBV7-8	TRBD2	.	TGTGCCAGCAGCTTGAGTAGCGGGGCTCGGGCAAATGAGCAGTTCTTC	CASSLSSGARANEQFF
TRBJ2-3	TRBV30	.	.	TGTGCCTGGAGTGTCTCTAGCCCGGCAGATACGCAGTATTTT	CAWSVSSPADTQYF
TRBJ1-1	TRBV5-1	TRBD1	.	TGCGCCAGCAGCACCCAGACAGGGGGGGACACTGAAGCTTTCTTT	CASSTQTGGDTEAFF
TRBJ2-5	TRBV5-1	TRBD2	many	TGCGCCAGCAGCGGCGGGACTAGCTATGAAGAGACCCAGTACTTC	CASSGGTSYEETQYF
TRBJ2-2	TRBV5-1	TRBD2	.	TGCGCCAGCAGCTTGAGGCGTCTAGCGGGAGAGGCCGGGGAGCTGTTTTTT	CASSLRRLAGEAGELFF
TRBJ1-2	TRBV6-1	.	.	TGTGCCAGCAGCCCGACAGTGGGTTGGGGCTACACCTTC	CASSPTVGWGYTF
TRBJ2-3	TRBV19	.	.	TGTGCCAGTAGTATTCGCCCCGGACAGAAAGCAGATACGCAGTATTTT	CASSIRPGQKADTQYF
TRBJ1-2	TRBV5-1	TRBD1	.	TGCGCCAGCAGCTTGGCGGACAGGAGCTCCTATGGCTACACCTTC	CASSLADRSSYGYTF
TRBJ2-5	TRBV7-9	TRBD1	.	TGTGCCAGCAGCTTAGGGGACAGGCAGGGAGAGACCCAGTACTTC	CASSLGDRQGETQYF
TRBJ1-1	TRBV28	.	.	TGTGCCAGCAGCCGGAGATGGGAAGCTTTCTTT	CASSRRWEAFF